This entry concerns a single T cell receptor (beta chain). The antigen remains unidentified. This entry belongs to a study of T cell clones after liver transplantation. The wider study: Subjects received no induction therapy and standard immunosuppression until randomization at 12-24 months post-transplant. Tolerance: complete withdrawal held at least one year, liver enzymes staying within twice normal. Study-wide results and caveats: Circulating graft-donor-reactive CD4 TCRbeta sequences fell significantly post-transplant in 5 of 8 subjects. These preliminary findings come from unstandardized post-transplant sampling times.

The method was immunoSEQ multiplex PCR; TCRdb's version includes in-frame clones alone and lacks a portion of them. Found here are some 70,000 clones, 75% to 90% of them singletons; the top ten hold about 0.6%. Losses at the gene ends were 2 bases for V and 1 base for J; bases not matched to a gene: 4. In germline, CDR1 is SEHNR, CDR2 FQNEAQ (reference sequence). The CDR3 extends over 15 amino acids. The genes are TRBV7-9 and TRBJ1-1; 7 bases align to TRBD1. The source of this sequence is a human donor who received a liver transplant. This material consisted of CD4+ T cells from blood, taken before liver transplant. In DNA, the CDR3 is TGTGCCAGCAGCTTACTTGGGACAGCGAACACTGAAGCTTTCTTT. This encodes CASSLLGTANTEAFF.